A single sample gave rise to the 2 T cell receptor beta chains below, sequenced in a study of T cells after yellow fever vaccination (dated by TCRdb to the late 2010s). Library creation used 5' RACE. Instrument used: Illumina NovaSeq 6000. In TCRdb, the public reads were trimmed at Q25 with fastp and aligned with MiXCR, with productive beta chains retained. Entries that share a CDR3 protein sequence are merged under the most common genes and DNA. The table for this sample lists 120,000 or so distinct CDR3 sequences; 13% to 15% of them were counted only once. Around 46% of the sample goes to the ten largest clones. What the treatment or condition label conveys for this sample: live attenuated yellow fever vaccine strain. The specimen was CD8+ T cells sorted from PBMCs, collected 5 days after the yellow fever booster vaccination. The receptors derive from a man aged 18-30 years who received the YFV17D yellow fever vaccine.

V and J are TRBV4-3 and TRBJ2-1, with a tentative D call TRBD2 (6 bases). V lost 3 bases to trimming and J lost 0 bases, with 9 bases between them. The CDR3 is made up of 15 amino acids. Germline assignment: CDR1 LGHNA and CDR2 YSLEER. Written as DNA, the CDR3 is TGCGCCAGCAGCCAGGACTACAGCTCCTACAATGAGCAGTTCTTC. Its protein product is CASSQDYSSYNEQFF.

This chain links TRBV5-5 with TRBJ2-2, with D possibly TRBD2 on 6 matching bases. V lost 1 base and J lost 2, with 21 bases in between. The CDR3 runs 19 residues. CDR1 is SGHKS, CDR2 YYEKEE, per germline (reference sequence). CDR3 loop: CASSLKAGWSRLNTGELFF. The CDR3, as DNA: TGTGCCAGCAGCTTGAAAGCGGGTTGGTCACGACTCAACACCGGGGAGCTGTTTTTT.